These T cell receptor beta chains were read from a single sample in a study of blood T cell repertoires in COVID-19. Profiling relied on immunoSEQ multiplex PCR, and the TCRdb table lists in-frame clones only, not all of them. The profile covers some 150,000 clones, with 70% to 80% appearing a single time and approximately 5.2% taken by the ten largest. What was sequenced was peripheral blood. The receptors were sampled from a woman aged 70-85 years with COVID-19, enrolled during active disease. Both conserved end residues are part of each CDR3. The D gene is left open where the match is weak. A row's size may be missing; if present it is once, few, many or a size class.

TRBV7-8	TRBJ2-3	TRBD1	-	15	TGTGCCAGCAGCTTTAGTGACAGGGCCACAGATACGCAGTATTTT	CASSFSDRATDTQYF
TRBV2	TRBJ2-2	-	-	15	TGTGCCAGCAGTGAGAGGCGGCAGCACACCGGGGAGCTGTTTTTT	CASSERRQHTGELFF
TRBV30	TRBJ1-1	TRBD1	-	14	TGTGCCTGGAGCGCAGGGGGCCCGGGCACTGAAGCTTTCTTT	CAWSAGGPGTEAFF
TRBV11-3	TRBJ1-1	-	few	13	TGTGCCAGCAGCTTAGATGGAGGCACACTCGTCGTCTTT	CASSLDGGTLVVF
TRBV19	TRBJ2-5	-	-	12	TGTGCCAGTAGACAGTCGGGGGAGACCCAGTACTTC	CASRQSGETQYF
TRBV19	TRBJ2-6	TRBD1	-	17	TGTGCCAGTAGTATCCGGGACAGGGGAATTGGGGCCAACGTCCTGACTTTC	CASSIRDRGIGANVLTF
TRBV28	TRBJ1-6	TRBD1	-	16	TGTGCCAGCGGGGGGACAGGGCCTGCCGGGATTTCACCCCTCCACTTT	CASGGTGPAGISPLHF
TRBV25-1	TRBJ1-6	TRBD1	once	15	TGTGCCAGCAGTGGGGAGACAGGGGCGAATTCACCCCTCCACTTT	CASSGETGANSPLHF
TRBV5-1	TRBJ1-1	-	-	13	TGCGCCAGCAGCTTAGGGGGGAACACTGAAGCTTTCTTT	CASSLGGNTEAFF
TRBV6-1	TRBJ1-2	TRBD1	-	16	TGTGCCAGCAGTGACGAGGGGGCTAGGGGCCCTTGGGGCTACACCTTC	CASSDEGARGPWGYTF
TRBV5-1	TRBJ1-1	TRBD1	-	14	TGCGCCAGCAGCCGACAGGGGGAGAACACTGAAGCTTTCTTT	CASSRQGENTEAFF
TRBV24-1	TRBJ1-5	TRBD1	-	13	TGTGCCACAGGACAGGGGAGCAATCAGCCCCAGCATTTT	CATGQGSNQPQHF
TRBV19	TRBJ1-1	-	-	13	TGTGCCAGTCTAGGATGGAGGGACACTGAAGCTTTCTTT	CASLGWRDTEAFF
TRBV11-2	TRBJ1-6	-	once	16	TGTGCCAGCAGCTTGACAGTCGACTCCTATAATTCACCCCTCCACTTT	CASSLTVDSYNSPLHF
TRBV7-2	TRBJ1-1	-	-	14	TGTGCCAGCAGCCCAAAACAGATGAACACTGAAGCTTTCTTT	CASSPKQMNTEAFF
TRBV14	TRBJ2-3	TRBD2	-	17	TGTGCCAGCAGCTACCGACTAGCGGGGCTTAGCACAGATACGCAGTATTTT	CASSYRLAGLSTDTQYF
TRBV27	TRBJ2-7	TRBD1	-	13	TGTGCCAGCAGCTCTGACAGGGACTACGAGCAGTACTTC	CASSSDRDYEQYF
TRBV28	TRBJ1-5	TRBD1	-	15	TGTGCCAGCAGCCAAGGACAGGGTAGAAATCAGCCCCAGCATTTT	CASSQGQGRNQPQHF
TRBV18	TRBJ1-5	TRBD1	-	18	TGTGCCAGCTCAGATAGGACAGGGGGCTCGTATAGCAATCAGCCCCAGCATTTT	CASSDRTGGSYSNQPQHF
TRBV27	TRBJ1-5	TRBD1	-	14	TGTGCCAGCAGTTTACGATCCGGGACAGGGCTCGTGCATTTT	CASSLRSGTGLVHF
TRBV11-3	TRBJ2-1	TRBD1	-	14	TGTGCCAGCAGCAGCCGGGACAGGGGTAATGAGCAGTTCTTC	CASSSRDRGNEQFF
TRBV9	TRBJ2-2	TRBD1	-	15	TGTGCCAGCAGCGGACCGGGACAGGGGTCCGGGGAGCTGTTTTTT	CASSGPGQGSGELFF
TRBV27	TRBJ1-1	TRBD1	-	15	TGTGCCAGCAGTCCCTGGGGACAGGCGGGCACTGAAGCTTTCTTT	CASSPWGQAGTEAFF
TRBV10-3	TRBJ2-1	TRBD2	once	14	TGTGCCATCAGTGAGACCGGGACTAGCGGGGAGCAGTTCTTC	CAISETGTSGEQFF
TRBV5-1	TRBJ2-3	TRBD2	-	16	TGCGCCAGCAGCTCCGCTCTAGCGGGGGGGATAGATACGCAGTATTTT	CASSSALAGGIDTQYF
TRBV7-8	TRBJ1-2	-	few	13	TGTGCCAGCAGCCCAGACGGGGACTATGGCTACACCTTC	CASSPDGDYGYTF
TRBV5-1	TRBJ2-7	-	-	12	TGCGCCAGCAGCTTGGGAGGACTCGAGCAGTACTTC	CASSLGGLEQYF
TRBV14	TRBJ2-7	TRBD2	-	17	TGTGCCAGCAGCGTAAGACTAGCGGGGGGCTCTGGTTACGAGCAGTACTTC	CASSVRLAGGSGYEQYF
TRBV2	TRBJ1-6	TRBD1	-	15	TGTGCCAGCAGTGATTGGGACAGGGAGAGATCACCCCTCCACTTT	CASSDWDRERSPLHF
TRBV3-1/TRBV3-2	TRBJ2-5	TRBD2	-	16	TGTGCCAGCAGTCCCTTAGCGGGGGGGATTCGGGAGACCCAGTACTTC	CASSPLAGGIRETQYF
TRBV7-2	TRBJ2-7	-	-	14	TGTGCCAGCAGCTTAAGCATGAGCTCCTACGAGCAGTACTTC	CASSLSMSSYEQYF
TRBV7-9	TRBJ1-4	-	-	16	TGTGCCAGCAGCTCTCCTTTCTCAGGGCTTTATGAAAAACTGTTTTTT	CASSSPFSGLYEKLFF
TRBV29-1	TRBJ1-2	-	-	12	TGCAGCGTTGAAACGACATTCGGTGGCTACACCTTC	CSVETTFGGYTF
TRBV29-1	TRBJ1-2	-	few	12	TGCAGCGTGAATCTACCTAACTATGGCTACACCTTC	CSVNLPNYGYTF
TRBV9	TRBJ2-2	TRBD1	-	15	TGTGCCAGCAGCGTGAGACAGGGAGAGGGCGGGGAGCTGTTTTTT	CASSVRQGEGGELFF
TRBV28	TRBJ2-7	-	few	14	TGTGCCAGCAGTTTAGGCCAGGGAACCTACGAGCAGTACTTC	CASSLGQGTYEQYF
TRBV30	TRBJ1-5	-	-	15	TGTGCCTGGAGTCCGGCAGGTTATAGCAATCAGCCCCAGCATTTT	CAWSPAGYSNQPQHF